This T cell receptor beta chain originates from a study of CD8 T cells in ankylosing spondylitis. Study results and caveats: There was a TCR beta motif, made of several highly homologous variants, that appeared characteristic of ankylosing spondylitis blood. With a CD8+ phenotype, disease-linked clones were relatively rare in peripheral blood. Disease-linked clones reportedly concentrated significantly in matched ankylosing spondylitis synovial fluid.

Trimming stripped 5 bases from V and 4 bases from J, with 14 bases between. This CDR3 contains 14 residues. This clonotype was seen a handful of times. The antigen remains undetermined. It was by quantitative 5'-RACE with molecular barcodes that TCR beta libraries were made. TCRdb reanalysed the 5' RACE reads using MiXCR and keeps one entry per CDR3 protein. The table includes approximately 500,000 distinct CDR3 sequences, roughly 13% detected once. The rearrangement links TRBV12-3 or TRBV12-4 to TRBJ2-5, with D perhaps assigned TRBD1 or TRBD2 (7 bases each). The clonotype comes from a male donor with ankylosing spondylitis. Sequencing input: blood, either unsorted or a sorted T cell fraction (not recorded which). The DNA of the CDR3 is TGTGCCAGCAGTCCCAGGGGGAGGGTAGAGACCCAGTACTTC. Protein: CASSPRGRVETQYF.